The entry below gives a single T cell receptor (beta chain) sequence along with its context. Each exposed participant met a COVID-19 case in the 2 weeks preceding study entry. The CDR3 runs to 12 residues. Trimming cost V 5 bases and J 7 bases, with 10 bases left between them. This specimen comes from a study of blood T cell repertoires in COVID-19. Generated by immunoSEQ multiplex PCR, the TCRdb table keeps only in-frame clones and is missing some. Of roughly 260,000 clones listed, 83% are singletons. The sample comprised PBMCs or T cells enriched from blood (not recorded which). The V gene is TRBV12-3 or TRBV12-4, the J gene TRBJ2-3; TRBD2 is a possible D gene (5 bases). The clonotype comes from a woman in her thirties or forties who had been exposed to COVID-19. CDR3 protein: CASSPPGNTQYF. The CDR3 nucleotides read TGTGCCAGCAGTCCGCCGGGAAATACGCAGTATTTT.